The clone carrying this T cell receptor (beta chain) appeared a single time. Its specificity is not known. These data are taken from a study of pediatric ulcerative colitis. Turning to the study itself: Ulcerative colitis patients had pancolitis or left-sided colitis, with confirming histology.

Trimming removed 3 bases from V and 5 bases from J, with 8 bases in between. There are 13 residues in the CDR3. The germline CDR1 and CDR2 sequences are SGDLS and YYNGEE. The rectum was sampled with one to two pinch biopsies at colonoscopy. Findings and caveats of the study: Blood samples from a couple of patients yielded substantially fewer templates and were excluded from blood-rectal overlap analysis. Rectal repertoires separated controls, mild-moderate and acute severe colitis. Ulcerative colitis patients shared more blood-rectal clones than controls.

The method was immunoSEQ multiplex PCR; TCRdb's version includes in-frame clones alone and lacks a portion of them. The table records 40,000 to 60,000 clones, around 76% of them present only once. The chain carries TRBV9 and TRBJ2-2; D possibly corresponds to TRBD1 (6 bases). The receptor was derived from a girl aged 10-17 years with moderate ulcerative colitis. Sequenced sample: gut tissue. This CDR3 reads CASSAGDTGELFF. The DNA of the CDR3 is TGTGCCAGCAGCGCAGGGGATACCGGGGAGCTGTTTTTT.